This T cell receptor (beta chain) was captured in a study of cytomegalovirus exposure and HLA in healthy donors. Study-wide results and caveats: In a later analysis, about 17,000 TCR beta sequences were associated with HLA alleles at 0.05 false discovery rate.

The PCR ran on 60 Vbeta and 13 Jbeta primers. This table comes from immunoSEQ multiplex PCR, and its TCRdb copy is limited to in-frame clones, with some not included. Here the sample spans around 120,000 clones, about 83% being singletons. As for this clone: Its antigen is not identified.

This CDR3 is built from 13 residues. Germline V lookup: CDR1 SGHNT, CDR2 YENEEA. V lost 5 bases, J lost 6 bases, and 11 bases lay in between. The chain recombines TRBV11-3 with TRBJ2-1, with D tentatively TRBD2 (5 bases). Sequenced sample: PBMCs. This receptor was identified in a woman aged 40 to 50 in good health and CMV-seropositive. The CDR3 coding sequence is TGTGCCAGCAGCCGCTTGAGGGCCAATGAGCAGTTCTTC. It encodes CASSRLRANEQFF.